This T cell receptor beta chain is drawn from a study of T cell repertoires in cytomegalovirus infection. For the study at large: It was recently identified HLA-C-restricted and well-studied HLA-B-restricted CMV epitopes that the study used. Indications came from public TCR beta signatures; they pointed to CMV infection and to a matching HLA type.

This clonotype has just a few counts. Its antigen is currently unknown. A single record per CDR3 protein comes from TCRdb applying MiXCR to the reads. Among about a million distinct CDR3 sequences listed, approximately 31% were seen once. Study-level findings and limits: In two of eight donors, the top clonotype was HLA-C-restricted CMV-specific.

This clonotype originated in a human donor in good health (CMV status not recorded). Some clones in this sample may be carry-over from other donors' samples. Specimen: cultured CD8+ T cells from PBMCs, collected from culture after CMV antigen stimulation.

CDR3 residues: CSGNPSGGVKDTQYF. CDR3 nucleotides: TGCAGCGGTAACCCCAGCGGGGGGGTGAAAGATACGCAGTATTTT. This chain links TRBV29-1 with TRBJ2-3; 10 nucleotides match TRBD2. Germline-derived CDR1 and CDR2 are SQVTM and ANQGSEA. The CDR3 length is 15 residues. Trimming at V came to 7 bases and at J to 5 bases, leaving 12 bases not matched to a gene.